The 21 T cell receptor beta chains presented below share a single source sample, sequenced in a study of control samples from healthy donors and cancer patients. TCRdb's table, derived via immunoSEQ multiplex PCR, lists solely in-frame clones and lacks some. The sample holds tens of thousands of clones; approximately 94% are singletons and the top ten take 1.3%. The sample taken for sequencing was PBMCs. These receptors were collected from a woman aged 40 to 49 with lung cancer.

The chain is built from TRBV10-1 and TRBJ2-1, with 7 bases lining up with TRBD1. Trimming at V came to 5 bases and at J to 5 bases, leaving 9 bases not matched to a gene. The CDR3 runs 15 residues. CDR1 WNHNN and CDR2 SYGVQD come from the germline V gene (reference sequence). The CDR3 here is CASSKTGTPDNEQFF. CDR3 sequence (DNA): TGCGCCAGCAGTAAGACAGGGACCCCCGACAATGAGCAGTTCTTC.

This clone appeared a single time. The chain uses TRBV28 and TRBJ2-1; 9 nucleotides agree with TRBD2. Germline-derived CDR1 and CDR2 are MDHEN and SYDVKM. This CDR3 contains 15 residues. Unmatched junction bases numbered 6, after V lost 4 bases and J lost 5 bases. DNA for the CDR3: TGTGCCAGCAGTTCGCGGGGGGGCCTAAACAATGAGCAGTTCTTC. It yields the protein CASSSRGGLNNEQFF.

The rearrangement uses TRBV6-5 and TRBJ1-2; D gene unclear. Trimming took off 7 bases at V and 3 bases at J, with 18 bases between the two ends. CDR3 length: 15 residues. Germline CDR1 MNHEY, CDR2 SVGAGI. CDR3 in DNA: TGTGCCAGCAACGGGCCCGGGTCGGTAGACTATGGCTACACCTTC. Protein product: CASNGPGSVDYGYTF.

The chain has TRBV3-1 (or the pseudogene TRBV3-2) and TRBJ2-2, with TRBD1 matching over 9 bases. The CDR3 runs to 16 residues. Germline lookup yields CDR1 LGHDT and CDR2 YNNKEL (reference sequence). The junction had 8 bases not matched to a gene; V was cut back by 4 bases and J by 5 bases. The CDR3 coding sequence is TGTGCCAGCAGCCGCCTAGGACAGGGGTGGACCGGGGAGCTGTTTTTT. Its translation is CASSRLGQGWTGELFF.

V usage is TRBV27 and J usage is TRBJ1-5; TRBD1 matches at 9 bases. The V gene's germline CDR1 is MNHEY and CDR2 SMNVEV (reference sequence). The CDR3 is 21 amino acids. V trimming: 5 bases; J trimming: 4 bases; junction bases outside the gene matches: 24. The CDR3 reads CASSTRFLTRQGGSGNQPQHF. Here the CDR3 DNA reads TGTGCCAGCAGTACCCGATTCTTGACTAGACAGGGGGGAAGCGGTAATCAGCCCCAGCATTTT.

This clone was observed a single time. This rearrangement joins TRBV30 to TRBJ2-6; a possible D gene is TRBD1 (5 bases). The CDR3 consists of 15 residues. Germline V gene sequence: CDR1 GTSNPN, CDR2 SVGIG (reference sequence). Deletions cut 0 bases from V and 2 bases from J, with 8 bases between. The CDR3 region has the DNA TGTGCCTGGAGTGTCGCAGGGACTGGGGCCAACGTCCTGACTTTC. Amino acid sequence: CAWSVAGTGANVLTF.

V usage is TRBV18 and J usage is TRBJ2-7, with unresolved D. Germline CDR1 reads KGHSH; CDR2 reads LQKENI. V was cut by 2 bases and J by 0 bases, with 8 bases left in between. The CDR3 sequence is 14 residues long. The CDR3 DNA is TGTGCCAGCTCACCATATGTTTCCTCCTACGAGCAGTACTTC. It codes for CASSPYVSSYEQYF.

This clone was seen just once. The chain links TRBV11-3 to TRBJ2-5; 9 bases align to TRBD2. V lost 5 bases to trimming and J lost 2 bases; unmatched junction nucleotides: 6. This CDR3 comprises 15 residues. Germline V gene lookup returns CDR1 SGHNT and CDR2 YENEEA. The CDR3 loop reads CASSRLADSQETQYF. The CDR3 DNA follows: TGTGCCAGCAGCCGACTAGCGGACAGTCAAGAGACCCAGTACTTC.

The table lists this clone with a count of one. The chain carries TRBV5-5 and TRBJ1-2; D might be TRBD1 (5 bases). The CDR3 runs 15 residues. The V end lost 0 bases, the J end lost 4 bases, and 13 bases lay between the germline ends. Germline CDR1 SGHKS, CDR2 YYEKEE (reference sequence). CDR3 in amino acids: CASSLAGLGGYGYTF. The CDR3 nucleotides are TGTGCCAGCAGCTTGGCGGGGCTTGGTGGCTATGGCTACACCTTC.

J is TRBJ1-5 and V is TRBV28; 9 nucleotides align to TRBD1. The CDR3 sequence is 13 residues long. Trimming removed 5 bases from V and 5 bases from J; junction bases left unmatched: 1. Germline V lookup: CDR1 MDHEN, CDR2 SYDVKM. CDR3 sequence (DNA): TGTGCCAGCAGTGGACAGGGGTATCAGCCCCAGCATTTT. It is translated as CASSGQGYQPQHF.

The rearrangement joins TRBV7-8 to TRBJ1-4; D is unresolved. The CDR3 totals 15 residues. Per the germline V gene, CDR1 is SGHVS and CDR2 is FQNEAQ. V was cut by 4 bases and J by 4 bases, with 13 bases left in between. The CDR3 is CASSYNRVGNEKLFF. Written as DNA, the CDR3 is TGTGCCAGCAGCTACAACCGGGTCGGTAATGAAAAACTGTTTTTT.

As for this clone: The sample contains more than one DNA sequence encoding this CDR3. The V gene is TRBV25-1, the J gene TRBJ1-5; D possibly corresponds to TRBD1 (5 bases). Trimming took 3 bases from V and 3 from J, leaving 9 bases between them. This CDR3 has 14 residues. Germline V gene data show CDR1 as MGHDK and CDR2 as SYGVNS. Here the CDR3 reads CASSEWGNNQPQHF. CDR3 DNA: TGTGCCAGCAGTGAGTGGGGGAACAATCAGCCCCAGCATTTT.

The V gene is TRBV24-1, the J gene TRBJ2-5, with 7 bases identical to TRBD1. CDR1 and CDR2 from the germline V gene are KGHDR and SFDVKD. V lost 4 bases and J lost 2; bases outside the gene matches: 6. The CDR3 spans 15 residues. The DNA for the CDR3 is TGTGCCACCAGTGAAGGGGGCTGGGGACAAGAGACCCAGTACTTC. Translating gives CATSEGGWGQETQYF.

V is TRBV5-4 and J is TRBJ1-4, with a possible D match to TRBD1 (5 bases). CDR1 and CDR2 (germline): SGHNT, YYREEE (reference sequence). The V end was cut by 0 bases, the J end by 8 bases, with 14 bases between. The CDR3 contains 15 residues. The CDR3 spells CASSLVGGQKEKLFF. In DNA form, the CDR3 reads TGTGCCAGCAGCTTGGTTGGGGGTCAGAAGGAAAAACTGTTTTTT.

The rearrangement links TRBV5-4 to TRBJ1-1; TRBD1 is a possible D gene (6 bases). CDR1 and CDR2 from the germline V gene are SGHNT and YYREEE (reference sequence). There are 14 residues in the CDR3. V shed 7 bases and J shed 4 bases, with 17 bases lying between them. The CDR3: CASGFGGPVTEAFF. The CDR3 DNA is TGTGCCAGCGGATTTGGGGGGCCGGTCACTGAAGCTTTCTTT. Looking up the rest from reference TRBV5-4 and TRBJ1-1 gives the full variable domain: ETGVTQSPTHLIKTRGQQVTLRCSSQSGHNTVSWYQQALGQGPQFIFQYYREEENGRGNFPPRFSGLQFPNYSSELNVNALELDDSALYLCASGFGGPVTEAFFGQGTRLTVV.

The chain is built from TRBV10-3 and TRBJ1-5, with a possible D match to TRBD1 (5 bases). Germline CDR1 ENHRY, CDR2 SYGVKD. This CDR3 has 12 residues. The germline V and J ends were trimmed by 8 bases and 4 bases, with 9 bases remaining between them. The DNA of the CDR3 is TGTGCCATCGGTACAGGTAATCAGCCCCAGCATTTT. It yields the protein CAIGTGNQPQHF.

This chain joins TRBV11-3 and TRBJ1-1; D is possibly TRBD1 (5 bases). Germline loops: CDR1 SGHNT, CDR2 YENEEA. The length of the CDR3 is 15 residues. V was clipped by 1 base and J by 4 bases, with 13 bases between them. The CDR3 DNA follows: TGTGCCAGCAGCTTAGTGGCCGGGGGGGTCACTGAAGCTTTCTTT. Amino acids: CASSLVAGGVTEAFF.

The sample holds a few counts of this clone. This sequence joins TRBV6-5 and TRBJ1-4, with D tentatively TRBD1 (6 bases). This CDR3 has 14 amino acids. Germline V gives CDR1 MNHEY, CDR2 SVGAGI. Trimming removed 11 bases from V and 3 bases from J, with 16 bases in between. The CDR3 region has the DNA TGTGCCTCCCGGGTAGGGGGAGCTAATGAAAAACTGTTTTTT. Protein sequence: CASRVGGANEKLFF.

This chain uses TRBV19 with TRBJ1-1, with D tentatively TRBD1 (5 bases). V lost 2 bases and J lost 1, with 8 bases in between. CDR3 length equals 14 residues. Germline CDR1 reads LNHDA; CDR2 reads SQIVND (reference sequence). CDR3: CASSIQGGNTEAFF. CDR3 in DNA: TGTGCCAGTAGTATACAGGGAGGGAACACTGAAGCTTTCTTT.

This sequence joins TRBV5-5 and TRBJ1-5; tentative D call: TRBD1 (5 bases). There are 13 residues in the CDR3. Trimming shortened V by 3 bases and J by 1 base, and 5 bases separated the two germline ends. Germline CDR1 is SGHKS and CDR2 is YYEKEE (reference sequence). The CDR3: CASSWDSNQPQHF. CDR3 in DNA: TGTGCCAGCAGCTGGGACAGCAATCAGCCCCAGCATTTT.

The chain recombines TRBV7-2 with TRBJ2-5; D not certain. Germline V gives CDR1 SGHTA, CDR2 FQGNSA. CDR3 size: 15 residues. V lost 1 base and J 3 bases, leaving 12 bases between the germline ends. CDR3 in amino acids: CASSLGGRQKETQYF. The CDR3 region has the DNA TGTGCCAGCAGCTTAGGTGGTCGGCAGAAAGAGACCCAGTACTTC.